This TCR beta chain originates from a study of T cells in localized non-small cell lung cancer. General observations from the study: A median of approximately 50 of the top 100 tumor clones appeared in adjacent lung, which was paired and uninvolved.

The V segment lost 4 bases and the J segment 1 base; nucleotides outside the gene matches: 7. Germline V gene lookup returns CDR1 SGDLS and CDR2 YYNGEE. The CDR3 sequence is 15 residues long. On this clone itself: The target antigen is unknown.

The method was immunoSEQ multiplex PCR; TCRdb's version includes in-frame clones alone and lacks a portion of them. The sample includes about 34,000 clones, 93% seen only once; the top ten take roughly 7.7%. The clonotype originates from an older female donor with stage I lung adenocarcinoma. The starting material was peripheral blood, obtained before any cancer treatment. The V gene is TRBV9, the J gene TRBJ1-1; 7 bases line up with TRBD1. CDR3 nucleotides: TGTGCCAGCAGCCCCATACAGGGGAGGAACACTGAAGCTTTCTTT. Protein sequence: CASSPIQGRNTEAFF. The entire variable domain, with the rest obtained from reference TRBV9 and TRBJ1-1, is as follows: DSGVTQTPKHLITATGQRVTLRCSPRSGDLSVYWYQQSLDQGLQFLIQYYNGEERAKGNILERFSAQQFPDLHSELNLSSLELGDSALYFCASSPIQGRNTEAFFGQGTRLTVV.